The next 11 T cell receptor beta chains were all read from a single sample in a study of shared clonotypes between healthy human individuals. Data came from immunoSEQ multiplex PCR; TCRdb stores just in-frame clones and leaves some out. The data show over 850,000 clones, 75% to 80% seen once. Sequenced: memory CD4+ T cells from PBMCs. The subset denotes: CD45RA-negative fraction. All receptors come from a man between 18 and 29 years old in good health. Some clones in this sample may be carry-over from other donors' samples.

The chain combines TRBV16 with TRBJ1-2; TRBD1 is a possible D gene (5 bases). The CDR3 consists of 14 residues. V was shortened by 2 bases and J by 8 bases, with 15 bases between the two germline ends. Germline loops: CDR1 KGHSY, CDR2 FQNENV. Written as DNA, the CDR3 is TGTGCCAGCAGCCAAAGACAGCCCTTAAACGGCTACACCTTC. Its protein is CASSQRQPLNGYTF.

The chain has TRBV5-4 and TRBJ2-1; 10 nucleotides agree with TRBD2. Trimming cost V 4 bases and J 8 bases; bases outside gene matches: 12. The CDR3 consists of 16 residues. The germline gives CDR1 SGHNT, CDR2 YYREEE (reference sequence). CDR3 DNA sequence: TGTGCCAGCAGCCCGCCCCGGGGACTAGCGAGAGATGAGCAGTTCTTC. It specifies CASSPPRGLARDEQFF.

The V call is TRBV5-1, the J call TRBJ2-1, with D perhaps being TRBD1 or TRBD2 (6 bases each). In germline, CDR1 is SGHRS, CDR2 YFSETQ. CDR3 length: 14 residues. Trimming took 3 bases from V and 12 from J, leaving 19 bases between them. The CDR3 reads CASSWGPGEEGQFF. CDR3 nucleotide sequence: TGCGCCAGCAGCTGGGGGCCGGGGGAGGAAGGGCAGTTCTTC.

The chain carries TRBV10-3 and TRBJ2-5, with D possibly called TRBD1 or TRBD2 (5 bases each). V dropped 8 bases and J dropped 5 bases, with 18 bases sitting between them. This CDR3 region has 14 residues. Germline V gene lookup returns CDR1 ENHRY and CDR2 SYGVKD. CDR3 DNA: TGTGCCATCCGCACAGGCGGACTTGGGGAGACCCAGTACTTC. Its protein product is CAIRTGGLGETQYF.

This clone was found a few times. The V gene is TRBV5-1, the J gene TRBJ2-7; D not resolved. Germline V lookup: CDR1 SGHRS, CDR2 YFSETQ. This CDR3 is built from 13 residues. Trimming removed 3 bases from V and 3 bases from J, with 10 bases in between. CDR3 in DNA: TGCGCCAGCAGCTACCGCGGTGACTACGAGCAGTACTTC. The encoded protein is CASSYRGDYEQYF.

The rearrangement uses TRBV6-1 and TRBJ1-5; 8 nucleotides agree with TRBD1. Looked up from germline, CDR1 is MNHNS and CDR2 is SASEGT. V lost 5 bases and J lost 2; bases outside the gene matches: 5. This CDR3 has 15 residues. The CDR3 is CASSRQGLGNQPQHF. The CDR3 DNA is TGTGCCAGCAGTAGACAGGGGTTAGGCAATCAGCCCCAGCATTTT.

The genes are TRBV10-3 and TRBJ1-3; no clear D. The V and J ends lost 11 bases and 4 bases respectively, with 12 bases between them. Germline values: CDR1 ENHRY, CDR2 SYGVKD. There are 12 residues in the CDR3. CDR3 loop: CAVHRPGNTIYF. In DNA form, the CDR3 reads TGTGCCGTGCATCGGCCCGGAAACACCATATATTTT.

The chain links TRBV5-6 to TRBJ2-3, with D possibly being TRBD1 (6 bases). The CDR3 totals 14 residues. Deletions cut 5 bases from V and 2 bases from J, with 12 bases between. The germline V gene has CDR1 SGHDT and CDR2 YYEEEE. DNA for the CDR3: TGTGCCAGCAGTCACGGACAGCCCACAGATACGCAGTATTTT. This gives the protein CASSHGQPTDTQYF.

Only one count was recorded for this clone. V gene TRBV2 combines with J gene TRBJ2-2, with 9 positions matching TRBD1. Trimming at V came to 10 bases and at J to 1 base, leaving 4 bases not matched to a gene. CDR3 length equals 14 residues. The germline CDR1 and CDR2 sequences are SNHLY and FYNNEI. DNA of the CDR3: TGTGCCAAGGGGACAGGGCAGAACACCGGGGAGCTGTTTTTT. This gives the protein CAKGTGQNTGELFF.

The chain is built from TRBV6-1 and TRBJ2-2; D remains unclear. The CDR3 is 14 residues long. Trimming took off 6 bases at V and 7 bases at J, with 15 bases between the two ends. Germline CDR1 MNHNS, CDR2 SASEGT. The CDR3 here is CASRTAIVSGELFF. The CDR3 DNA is TGTGCCAGCAGAACCGCAATTGTCAGCGGGGAGCTGTTTTTT.

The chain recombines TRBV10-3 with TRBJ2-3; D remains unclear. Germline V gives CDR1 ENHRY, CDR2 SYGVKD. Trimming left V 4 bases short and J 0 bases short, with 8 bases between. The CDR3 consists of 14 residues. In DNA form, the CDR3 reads TGTGCCATCAGTGGTGTACACAGCACAGATACGCAGTATTTT. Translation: CAISGVHSTDTQYF.